This entry is about one T cell receptor (beta chain). Its antigen is unknown. MiXCR, applied by TCRdb to the reads, yields one record per CDR3 protein. There are about 920,000 distinct CDR3 sequences in the sample; less than 35% occur only once, and about 14% lies in the top ten. The sample is drawn from a study of T cell repertoires in cytomegalovirus infection. About the study: Recently identified HLA-C-restricted CMV epitopes were among the peptides used.

The germline V gene encodes CDR1 MNHEY and CDR2 SMNVEV (reference sequence). The CDR3 loop spans 15 amino acids. V shed 7 bases and J shed 4 bases, with 17 bases lying between them. Broader study findings: Carriers of CMV plus the relevant HLA were identified by cumulative public TCR beta family frequency.

The clonotype originates from a human donor in good health (CMV status not recorded). Some clones in this sample may be carry-over from other donors' samples. The chain is built from TRBV27 and TRBJ2-1; D is possibly TRBD1 or TRBD2 (6 bases each). Sequencing was performed on cultured CD8+ T cells from PBMCs, taken from culture after CMV antigen stimulation. The CDR3 nucleotides are TGTGCCAGCACGTTCGGGGGCCAGGGGTACAATGAGCAGTTCTTC. Residues: CASTFGGQGYNEQFF.